The clone carrying this T cell receptor (beta chain) has only a few counts. Its antigen remains unidentified. This sample is drawn from a study of response to subunit inactivated influenza vaccine. Study findings and constraints: Researchers suggested that each seasonal influenza vaccination recruits few new T cells.

CDR1 is MNHEY and CDR2 is SVGAGI in the germline V gene. This CDR3 comprises 15 residues. The V gene lost 1 base and the J gene lost 5 bases, with 15 bases spanning the gap. TCRdb re-derived calls from the RT-PCR reads in MiXCR, one entry per CDR3 protein. The table shows about 310,000 distinct CDR3 sequences, with 21% occurring only once. This clonotype was sampled from a man between 50 and 69 years old who received an inactivated influenza vaccine. Source: PBMCs from blood, taken about 20 months after vaccination. J is TRBJ2-7 and V is TRBV6-5; tentatively, D is TRBD1 (5 bases). CDR3 bases: TGTGCCAGCAGTTACTTCGGTCCAGGGATCAACGAGCAGTACTTC. Translating it yields CASSYFGPGINEQYF.